This entry lists 21 T cell receptor beta chains sequenced from one sample in a study of technical replicates of blood from several donors. The method was immunoSEQ multiplex PCR; TCRdb's version includes in-frame clones alone and lacks a portion of them. This sample has roughly 14,000 clones, with roughly 80% found just once. The sample taken for sequencing was PBMCs. The source of these receptors is a human donor in good health.

The CDR3 coding sequence is TGTGCCAGCAGTCTTACCCCTCCGGGACACCAGAACACTGAAGCTTTCTTT. Protein: CASSLTPPGHQNTEAFF. The chain employs TRBV27 and TRBJ1-1; D is possibly TRBD1 (6 bases). Looked up from germline, CDR1 is MNHEY and CDR2 is SMNVEV (reference sequence). The CDR3 spans 17 residues. V was trimmed by 5 bases and J by 1 base, leaving 20 bases between them.

The rearrangement uses TRBV7-9 and TRBJ2-1; TRBD2 is a possible D gene (6 bases). The V gene's germline CDR1 is SEHNR and CDR2 FQNEAQ (reference sequence). The germline V and J ends were trimmed by 5 bases and 5 bases, with 25 bases remaining between them. The CDR3 spans 18 residues. The CDR3 reads CASSPPRRAPEGDNEQFF. DNA for the CDR3: TGTGCCAGCAGCCCACCACGGAGGGCCCCCGAAGGGGACAATGAGCAGTTCTTC.

The table lists this clone with a count of one. The J gene is TRBJ1-2, the V gene TRBV5-1, with D perhaps matching TRBD1 (6 bases). The CDR3 consists of 14 residues. The germline CDR1 and CDR2 sequences are SGHRS and YFSETQ. V was shortened by 1 base and J by 4 bases, with 11 bases between the two germline ends. The CDR3 sequence is CASSLTGNIYGYTF. Here the CDR3 DNA reads TGCGCCAGCAGCTTGACAGGGAATATCTATGGCTACACCTTC.

The rearrangement links TRBV6-5 to TRBJ2-7; D is ambiguous. The CDR3 sequence is 13 residues long. Trimming stripped 8 bases from V and 0 bases from J, with 11 bases between. CDR1 and CDR2 from the germline V gene are MNHEY and SVGAGI. The DNA of the CDR3 is TGTGCCAGCCAGTCCGTAAGCTCCTACGAGCAGTACTTC. Protein: CASQSVSSYEQYF.

In this sample, this clone turned up once. The chain combines TRBV4-1 with TRBJ2-7; D may be TRBD1 (6 bases). V was clipped by 0 bases and J by 2 bases, with 14 bases between them. This CDR3 has 16 amino acids. Germline V CDR1 and CDR2: MGHRA, YSYEKL. The CDR3 sequence: CASSQEPGHDAYEQYF. The CDR3 region has the DNA TGCGCCAGCAGCCAAGAACCGGGACATGACGCCTACGAGCAGTACTTC.

The chain couples TRBV19 to TRBJ2-7; 10 nucleotides match TRBD1. Germline V gene sequence: CDR1 LNHDA, CDR2 SQIVND (reference sequence). The CDR3 is made up of 16 amino acids. V lost 3 bases and J lost 4; bases outside the gene matches: 9. CDR3 in DNA: TGTGCCAGTAGTATCCACCGGGACAGGGGACTATACGAGCAGTACTTC. It encodes CASSIHRDRGLYEQYF.

The chain employs TRBV5-3 and TRBJ1-1, with D unresolved. TRBV5-3 is placed among ORFs of uncertain function. The CDR3 is made up of 15 amino acids. Trimming removed 4 bases at V and 1 base at J, with 14 bases between. CDR3 nucleotides: TGTGCCAGAAGCCCGAAACCCACTGGGAACACTGAAGCTTTCTTT. It yields the protein CARSPKPTGNTEAFF.

This clone was seen a handful of times. The V call is TRBV5-1, the J call TRBJ2-7; the D gene is possibly TRBD1 (6 bases). V lost 2 bases and J lost 3, with 12 bases in between. Germline CDR1 is SGHRS and CDR2 is YFSETQ. The CDR3 totals 14 residues. For the CDR3, the DNA is TGCGCCAGCAGCTTACAGGGCATTGGCTACGAGCAGTACTTC. It translates to CASSLQGIGYEQYF. The whole variable domain, filled in from reference TRBV5-1 and TRBJ2-7, reads KAGVTQTPRYLIKTRGQQVTLSCSPISGHRSVSWYQQTPGQGLQFLFEYFSETQRNKGNFPGRFSGRQFSNSRSEMNVSTLELGDSALYLCASSLQGIGYEQYFGPGTRLTVT.

This sequence joins TRBV4-1 and TRBJ2-5, with D possibly being TRBD2 (5 bases). Trimming removed 3 bases from V and 5 bases from J, with 16 bases in between. Germline lookup yields CDR1 MGHRA and CDR2 YSYEKL. The CDR3 loop spans 15 amino acids. DNA for the CDR3: TGCGCCAGCAGCCAGGGGTTTACTGGGGAGGAGACCCAGTACTTC. Protein sequence: CASSQGFTGEETQYF.

The chain carries TRBV29-1 and TRBJ2-5; tentative D call: TRBD2 (7 bases). The germline V gene has CDR1 SQVTM and CDR2 ANQGSEA. V lost 7 bases and J 6 bases, leaving 18 bases between the germline ends. There are 13 residues in the CDR3. CDR3 in amino acids: CSGEAGRGKTQYF. CDR3 nucleotide sequence: TGCAGCGGGGAAGCGGGGAGGGGGAAGACCCAGTACTTC.

CDR3 nucleotides: TGTGCTAGTGGTATAACTGCAGGGGGGTGGGAGACCCAGTACTTC. Translating it yields CASGITAGGWETQYF. The rearrangement links TRBV12-5 to TRBJ2-5; TRBD1 is a possible D gene (7 bases). In germline, CDR1 is LGHNT, CDR2 FRNRAP. This CDR3 spans 15 amino acids. The germline V and J ends were trimmed by 5 bases and 5 bases, with 18 bases remaining between them.

Here the CDR3 DNA reads TGCGCCAGCAGCACGGGACTAGCGGGCCCTATTCAGTACTTC. This translates into CASSTGLAGPIQYF. The rearrangement joins TRBV5-1 to TRBJ2-4; 12 bases are shared with TRBD2. Germline trimming cut 4 bases from V and 10 bases from J; bases unmatched to any gene: 6. The germline gives CDR1 SGHRS, CDR2 YFSETQ. This CDR3 spans 14 amino acids.

J is TRBJ2-2 and V is TRBV10-3, with 7 bases lining up with TRBD2. V lost 4 bases, J lost 3 bases, and 11 bases stayed unmatched. The CDR3 runs 17 residues. Germline CDR1 is ENHRY and CDR2 is SYGVKD. DNA for the CDR3: TGTGCCATCAGTGGTTCGGGCGGGAGTATCGACACCGGGGAGCTGTTTTTT. It codes for CAISGSGGSIDTGELFF.

This clone was seen a handful of times. The genes are TRBV2 and TRBJ1-4; TRBD1 matches at 7 bases. Trimming cost V 4 bases and J 4 bases; bases outside gene matches: 6. Per the germline V gene, CDR1 is SNHLY and CDR2 is FYNNEI. This CDR3 comprises 15 residues. The CDR3 region is CASSVEGQLNEKLFF. The CDR3 coding sequence is TGTGCCAGCAGTGTGGAGGGACAGCTTAATGAAAAACTGTTTTTT. Drawing the rest from reference TRBV2 and TRBJ1-4, the complete variable domain is EPEVTQTPSHQVTQMGQEVILRCVPISNHLYFYWYRQILGQKVEFLVSFYNNEISEKSEIFDDQFSVERPDGSNFTLKIRSTKLEDSAMYFCASSVEGQLNEKLFFGSGTQLSVL.

This clone was observed a single time. The rearrangement uses TRBV5-1 and TRBJ2-7, with TRBD1 matching over 7 bases. Germline lookup yields CDR1 SGHRS and CDR2 YFSETQ. CDR3 length equals 13 residues. Germline trimming cut 2 bases from V and 2 bases from J; bases unmatched to any gene: 1. The CDR3 DNA sequence: TGCGCCAGCAGCTTAACAGGGGCCTACGAGCAGTACTTC. Translated: CASSLTGAYEQYF.

The chain uses TRBV12-5 and TRBJ1-4, with D possibly matching TRBD1 (6 bases). CDR3 length equals 18 residues. Germline assignment: CDR1 LGHNT and CDR2 FRNRAP. V was clipped by 1 base and J by 2 bases, with 17 bases between them. This CDR3 reads CASGLGITGTSTNEKLFF. The CDR3 nucleotides read TGTGCTAGTGGTTTGGGGATCACAGGGACGTCGACTAATGAAAAACTGTTTTTT. The full variable domain, with the rest looked up from reference TRBV12-5 and TRBJ1-4, is DARVTQTPRHKVTEMGQEVTMRCQPILGHNTVFWYRQTMMQGLELLAYFRNRAPLDDSGMPKDRFSAEMPDATLATLKIQPSEPRDSAVYFCASGLGITGTSTNEKLFFGSGTQLSVL.

The chain has TRBV10-2 and TRBJ2-2; 12 nucleotides line up with TRBD2. Losses at the gene ends were 1 base for V and 2 bases for J; bases not matched to a gene: 5. Germline loops: CDR1 WSHSY, CDR2 SAAADI. The CDR3 loop spans 18 amino acids. The CDR3 DNA reads TGCGCCAGCAGTGAGTGGCTAGCGGGGGGGCGAAACACCGGGGAGCTGTTTTTT. Protein sequence: CASSEWLAGGRNTGELFF.

V gene TRBV6-1 combines with J gene TRBJ2-5; D possibly corresponds to TRBD1 (7 bases). V lost 3 bases and J lost 2, with 16 bases in between. CDR3 length: 16 amino acids. Germline CDR1 reads MNHNS; CDR2 reads SASEGT. The CDR3 spells CASSEQTGSGQETQYF. CDR3 bases: TGTGCCAGCAGTGAGCAGACAGGGAGCGGGCAAGAGACCCAGTACTTC.

This chain uses TRBV30 with TRBJ2-2, with no clear D. Trimming stripped 5 bases from V and 3 bases from J, with 13 bases between. The germline gives CDR1 GTSNPN, CDR2 SVGIG (reference sequence). This CDR3 is 14 amino acids long. CDR3 in amino acids: CAWAQVGYTGELFF. CDR3 DNA sequence: TGTGCCTGGGCCCAGGTTGGGTACACCGGGGAGCTGTTTTTT. The entire variable domain, with the rest obtained from reference TRBV30 and TRBJ2-2, is as follows: SQTIHQWPATLVQPVGSPLSLECTVEGTSNPNLYWYRQAAGRGLQLLFYSVGIGQISSEVPQNLSASRPQDRQFILSSKKLLLSDSGFYLCAWAQVGYTGELFFGEGSRLTVL.

This CDR3 reads CASSPRGGLAIYEQYF. The CDR3 nucleotides read TGTGCCAGCAGCCCCCGGGGGGGACTAGCGATCTACGAGCAGTACTTC. The rearrangement uses TRBV7-6 and TRBJ2-7; 10 nucleotides agree with TRBD2. Losses at the gene ends were 5 bases for V and 3 bases for J; bases not matched to a gene: 10. Germline assignment: CDR1 SGHVS and CDR2 FNYEAQ. This CDR3 is built from 16 residues.

The gene calls are TRBV10-3 and TRBJ2-2, with 10 bases matching TRBD1. Germline loops: CDR1 ENHRY, CDR2 SYGVKD. The CDR3 sequence is 16 residues long. Trimming took 2 bases from V and 7 from J; bases not matched to a gene: 7. In DNA, the CDR3 is TGTGCCATCAGTGAGCGACAGGGGGCTGTGGGCGGGGAGCTGTTTTTT. Its protein is CAISERQGAVGGELFF.